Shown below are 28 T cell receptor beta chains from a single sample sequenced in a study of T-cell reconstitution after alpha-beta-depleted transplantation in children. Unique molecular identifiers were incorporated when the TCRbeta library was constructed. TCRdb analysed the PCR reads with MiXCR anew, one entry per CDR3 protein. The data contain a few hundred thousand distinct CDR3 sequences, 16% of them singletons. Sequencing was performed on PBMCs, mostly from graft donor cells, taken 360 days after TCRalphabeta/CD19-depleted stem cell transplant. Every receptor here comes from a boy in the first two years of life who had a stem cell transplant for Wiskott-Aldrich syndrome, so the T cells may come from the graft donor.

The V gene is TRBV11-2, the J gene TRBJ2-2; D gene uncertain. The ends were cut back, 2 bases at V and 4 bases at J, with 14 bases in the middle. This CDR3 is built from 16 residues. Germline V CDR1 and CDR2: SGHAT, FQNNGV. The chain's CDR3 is CASSLIWASPTGELFF. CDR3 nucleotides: TGTGCCAGCAGCTTAATTTGGGCCTCGCCCACCGGGGAGCTGTTTTTT.

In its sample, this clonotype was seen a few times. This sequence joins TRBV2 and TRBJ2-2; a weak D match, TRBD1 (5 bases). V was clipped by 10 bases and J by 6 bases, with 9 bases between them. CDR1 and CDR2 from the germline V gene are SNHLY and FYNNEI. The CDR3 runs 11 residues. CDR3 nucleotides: TGTGCCATGGGGCAGGCCGGGGAGCTGTTTTTT. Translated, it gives CAMGQAGELFF.

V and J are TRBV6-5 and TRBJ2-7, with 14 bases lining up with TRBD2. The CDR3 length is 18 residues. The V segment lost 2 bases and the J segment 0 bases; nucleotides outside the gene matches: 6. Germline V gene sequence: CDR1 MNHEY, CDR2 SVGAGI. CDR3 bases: TGTGCCAGCAGTTACCGTGGACTAGCGGGAGGACCCTCCTACGAGCAGTACTTC. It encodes CASSYRGLAGGPSYEQYF.

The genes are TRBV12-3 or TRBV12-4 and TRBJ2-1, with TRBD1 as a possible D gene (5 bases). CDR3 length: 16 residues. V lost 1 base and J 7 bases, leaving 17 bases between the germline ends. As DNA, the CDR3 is TGTGCCAGCAGTTTAGACCCAAAAGGGGTGAAGAATGAGCAGTTCTTC. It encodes CASSLDPKGVKNEQFF.

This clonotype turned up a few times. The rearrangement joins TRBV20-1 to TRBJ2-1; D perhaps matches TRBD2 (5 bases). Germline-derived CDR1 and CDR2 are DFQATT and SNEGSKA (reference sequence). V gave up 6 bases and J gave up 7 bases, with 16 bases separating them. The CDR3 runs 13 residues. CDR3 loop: CSAQLVTGNEQFF. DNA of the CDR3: TGCAGTGCACAACTAGTTACCGGTAATGAGCAGTTCTTC.

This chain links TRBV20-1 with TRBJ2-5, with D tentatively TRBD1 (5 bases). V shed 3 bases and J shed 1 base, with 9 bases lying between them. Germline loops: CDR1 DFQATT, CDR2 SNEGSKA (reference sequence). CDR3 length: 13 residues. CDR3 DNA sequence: TGCAGTGCTAGCCGACAGCTCCAAGAGACCCAGTACTTC. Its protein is CSASRQLQETQYF.

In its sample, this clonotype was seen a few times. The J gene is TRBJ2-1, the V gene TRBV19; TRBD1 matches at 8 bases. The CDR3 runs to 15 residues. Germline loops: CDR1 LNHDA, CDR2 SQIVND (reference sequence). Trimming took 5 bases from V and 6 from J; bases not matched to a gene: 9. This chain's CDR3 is CASSPNDRGGNEQFF. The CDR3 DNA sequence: TGTGCCAGTAGTCCCAACGACAGGGGAGGCAATGAGCAGTTCTTC.

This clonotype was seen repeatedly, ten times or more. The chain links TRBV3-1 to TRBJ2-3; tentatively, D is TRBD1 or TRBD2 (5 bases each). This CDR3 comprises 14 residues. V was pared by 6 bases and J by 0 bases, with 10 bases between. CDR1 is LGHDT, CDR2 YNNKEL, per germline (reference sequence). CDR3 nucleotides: TGTGCCAGCAGTGGGACCCCTAGCACAGATACGCAGTATTTT. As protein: CASSGTPSTDTQYF.

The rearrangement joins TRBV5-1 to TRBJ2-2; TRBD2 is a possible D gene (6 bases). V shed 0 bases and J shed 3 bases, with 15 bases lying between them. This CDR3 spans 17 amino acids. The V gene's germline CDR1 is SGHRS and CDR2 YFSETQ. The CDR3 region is CASSLGLSAGHTGELFF. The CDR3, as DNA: TGCGCCAGCAGCTTGGGGTTATCCGCGGGACACACCGGGGAGCTGTTTTTT.

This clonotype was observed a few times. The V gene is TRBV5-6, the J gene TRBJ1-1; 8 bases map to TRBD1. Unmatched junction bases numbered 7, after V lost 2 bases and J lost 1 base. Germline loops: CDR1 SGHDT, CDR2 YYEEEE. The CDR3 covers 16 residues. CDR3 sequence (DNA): TGTGCCAGCAGCTTACTATTCGGGACAGGGAACACTGAAGCTTTCTTT. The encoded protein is CASSLLFGTGNTEAFF.

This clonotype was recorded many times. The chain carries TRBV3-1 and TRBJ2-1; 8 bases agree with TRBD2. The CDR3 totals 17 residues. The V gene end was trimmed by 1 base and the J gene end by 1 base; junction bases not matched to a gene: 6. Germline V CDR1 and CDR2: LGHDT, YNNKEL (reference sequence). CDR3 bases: TGTGCCAGCAGCCAAGGCTCGGGGGGGGTTTCCTACAATGAGCAGTTCTTC. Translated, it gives CASSQGSGGVSYNEQFF.

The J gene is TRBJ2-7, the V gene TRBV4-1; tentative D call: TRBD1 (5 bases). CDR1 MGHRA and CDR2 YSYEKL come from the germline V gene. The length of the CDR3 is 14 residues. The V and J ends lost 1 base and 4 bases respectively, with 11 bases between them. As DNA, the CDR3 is TGCGCCAGCAGCCAAGTGTCAAGGGGTTACGAGCAGTACTTC. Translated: CASSQVSRGYEQYF.

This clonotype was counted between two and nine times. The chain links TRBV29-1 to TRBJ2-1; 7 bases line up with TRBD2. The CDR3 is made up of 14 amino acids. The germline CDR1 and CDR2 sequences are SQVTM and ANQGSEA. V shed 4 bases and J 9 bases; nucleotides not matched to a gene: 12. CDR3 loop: CSVAQGPSSGEQFF. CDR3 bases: TGCAGCGTTGCCCAGGGCCCGTCTAGCGGTGAGCAGTTCTTC.

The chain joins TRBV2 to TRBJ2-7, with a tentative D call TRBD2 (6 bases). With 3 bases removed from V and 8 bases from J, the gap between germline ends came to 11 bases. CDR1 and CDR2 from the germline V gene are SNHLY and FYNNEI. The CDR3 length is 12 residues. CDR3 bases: TGTGCCAGCAGTGAGGGGAGGCCCCAGCAGTACTTC. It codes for CASSEGRPQQYF.

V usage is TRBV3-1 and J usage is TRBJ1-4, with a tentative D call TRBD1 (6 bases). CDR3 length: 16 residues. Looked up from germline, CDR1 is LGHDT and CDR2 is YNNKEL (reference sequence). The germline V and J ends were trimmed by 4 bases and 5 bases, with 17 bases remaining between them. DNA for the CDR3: TGTGCCAGCAGCCTAGGGACATTTGTCGGAAATGAAAAACTGTTTTTT. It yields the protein CASSLGTFVGNEKLFF.

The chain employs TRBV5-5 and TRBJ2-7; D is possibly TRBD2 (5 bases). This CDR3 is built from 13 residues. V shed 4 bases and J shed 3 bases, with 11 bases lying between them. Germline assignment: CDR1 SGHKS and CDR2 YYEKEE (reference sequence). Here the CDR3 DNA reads TGTGCCAGCAGCCTCGGGATTCTCTACGAGCAGTACTTC. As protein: CASSLGILYEQYF.

CDR3 nucleotide sequence: TGTGCCACCAGTGATTCGAGACTAGCGGATACGCAGTATTTT. Its protein is CATSDSRLADTQYF. The rearrangement links TRBV24-1 to TRBJ2-3; 8 nucleotides line up with TRBD2. CDR1 is KGHDR and CDR2 is SFDVKD in the germline V gene. CDR3 length: 14 amino acids. The ends lost 2 bases at V and 6 bases at J; junction bases unmatched: 3.

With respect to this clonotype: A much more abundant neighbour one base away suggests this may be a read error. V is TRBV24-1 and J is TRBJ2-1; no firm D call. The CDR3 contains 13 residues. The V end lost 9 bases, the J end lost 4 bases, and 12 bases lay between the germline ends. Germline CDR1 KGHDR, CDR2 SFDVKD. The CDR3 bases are TGTGCCACCGCTGACCAGGTATACAATGAGCAGTTCTTC. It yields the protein CATADQVYNEQFF.

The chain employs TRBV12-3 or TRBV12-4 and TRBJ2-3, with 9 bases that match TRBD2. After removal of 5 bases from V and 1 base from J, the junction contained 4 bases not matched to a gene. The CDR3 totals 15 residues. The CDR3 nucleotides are TGTGCCAGCAGTGGTAGCGGGGGAGGCACAGATACGCAGTATTTT. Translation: CASSGSGGGTDTQYF.

The CDR3 loop is CSVNSRGQGNNYGYTF. In DNA form, the CDR3 reads TGCAGCGTTAATTCAAGAGGACAGGGAAATAACTATGGCTACACCTTC. The V and J genes are TRBV29-1 and TRBJ1-2; 8 bases are shared with TRBD1. Germline V lookup: CDR1 SQVTM, CDR2 ANQGSEA. The length of the CDR3 is 16 residues. Trimming took 5 bases from V and 1 from J; bases not matched to a gene: 12.

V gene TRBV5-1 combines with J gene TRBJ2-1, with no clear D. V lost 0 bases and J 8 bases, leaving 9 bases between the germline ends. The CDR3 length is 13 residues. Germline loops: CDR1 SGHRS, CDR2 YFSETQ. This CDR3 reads CASSLDSTDEQFF. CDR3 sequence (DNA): TGCGCCAGCAGCTTGGACTCGACGGATGAGCAGTTCTTC.

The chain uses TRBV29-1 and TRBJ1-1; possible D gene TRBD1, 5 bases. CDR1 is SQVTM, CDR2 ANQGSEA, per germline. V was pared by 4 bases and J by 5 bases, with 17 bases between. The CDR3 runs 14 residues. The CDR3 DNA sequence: TGCAGCGTTGGAGGCACAGCCCAGGGAACTGAAGCTTTCTTT. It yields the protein CSVGGTAQGTEAFF.

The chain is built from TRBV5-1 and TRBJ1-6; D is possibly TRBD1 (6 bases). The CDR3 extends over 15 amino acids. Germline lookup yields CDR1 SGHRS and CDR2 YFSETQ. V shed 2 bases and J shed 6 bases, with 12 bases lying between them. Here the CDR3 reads CASSLYRDRNSPLHF. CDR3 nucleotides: TGCGCCAGCAGCTTATACAGGGATCGTAATTCACCCCTCCACTTT.

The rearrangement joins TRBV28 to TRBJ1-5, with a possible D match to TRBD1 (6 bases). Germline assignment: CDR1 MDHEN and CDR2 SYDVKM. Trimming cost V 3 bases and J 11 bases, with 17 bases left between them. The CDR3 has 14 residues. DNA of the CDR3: TGTGCCAGCAGTTTGGCAGGGGTCAAAAGGGCCCAGCATTTT. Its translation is CASSLAGVKRAQHF.

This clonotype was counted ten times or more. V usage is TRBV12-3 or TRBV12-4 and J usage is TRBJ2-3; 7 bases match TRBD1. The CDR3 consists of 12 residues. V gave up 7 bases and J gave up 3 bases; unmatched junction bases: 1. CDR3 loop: CASIQGTDTQYF. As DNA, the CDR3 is TGTGCCAGCATACAGGGGACAGATACGCAGTATTTT.

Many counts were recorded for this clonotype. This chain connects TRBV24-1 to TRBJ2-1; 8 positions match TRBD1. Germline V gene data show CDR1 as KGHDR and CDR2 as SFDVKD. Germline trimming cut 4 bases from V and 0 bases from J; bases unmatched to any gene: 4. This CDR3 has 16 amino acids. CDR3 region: CATSDRTGSSYNEQFF. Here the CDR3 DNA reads TGTGCCACCAGTGACCGGACAGGGAGCTCCTACAATGAGCAGTTCTTC.

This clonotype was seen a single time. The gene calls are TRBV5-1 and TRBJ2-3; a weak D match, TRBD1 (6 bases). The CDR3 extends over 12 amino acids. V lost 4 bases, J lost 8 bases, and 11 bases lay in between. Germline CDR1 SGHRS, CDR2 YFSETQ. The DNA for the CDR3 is TGCGCCAGCAGCGCCCAGGGGCGTACGCAGTATTTT. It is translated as CASSAQGRTQYF.

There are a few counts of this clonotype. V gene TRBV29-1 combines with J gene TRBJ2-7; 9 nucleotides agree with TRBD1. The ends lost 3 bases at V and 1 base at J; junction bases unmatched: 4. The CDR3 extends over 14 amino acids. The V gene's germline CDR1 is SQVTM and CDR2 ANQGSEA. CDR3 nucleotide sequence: TGCAGCGTTGACGCCGGGACAGGGTCCTACGAGCAGTACTTC. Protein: CSVDAGTGSYEQYF.